This TCR beta chain was found in a study of shared clonotypes between healthy human individuals. Study-level information: CD4 naive and memory got three plates each, CD8 naive two, CD8 memory one.

The V and J ends lost 2 bases and 8 bases, in that order; junction bases with no gene match: 5. The germline V gene has CDR1 MDHEN and CDR2 SYDVKM. The length of the CDR3 is 13 residues. Measured with immunoSEQ multiplex PCR; TCRdb has only the in-frame clones, and not every one. This sample has about 2.3 million clones, with 85% to 95% found just once. This receptor was obtained from a man between 18 and 29 years old in good health. Some clones in this sample may be carry-over from other donors' samples. Sequencing used naive CD4+ T cells from PBMCs. Subset reported: CD45RA+ positively selected. This chain uses TRBV28 with TRBJ1-1; 7 bases map to TRBD1. The CDR3 sequence: CASSLEGAREAFF. In nucleotides, the CDR3 is TGTGCCAGCAGTTTAGAGGGGGCCAGGGAAGCTTTCTTT.